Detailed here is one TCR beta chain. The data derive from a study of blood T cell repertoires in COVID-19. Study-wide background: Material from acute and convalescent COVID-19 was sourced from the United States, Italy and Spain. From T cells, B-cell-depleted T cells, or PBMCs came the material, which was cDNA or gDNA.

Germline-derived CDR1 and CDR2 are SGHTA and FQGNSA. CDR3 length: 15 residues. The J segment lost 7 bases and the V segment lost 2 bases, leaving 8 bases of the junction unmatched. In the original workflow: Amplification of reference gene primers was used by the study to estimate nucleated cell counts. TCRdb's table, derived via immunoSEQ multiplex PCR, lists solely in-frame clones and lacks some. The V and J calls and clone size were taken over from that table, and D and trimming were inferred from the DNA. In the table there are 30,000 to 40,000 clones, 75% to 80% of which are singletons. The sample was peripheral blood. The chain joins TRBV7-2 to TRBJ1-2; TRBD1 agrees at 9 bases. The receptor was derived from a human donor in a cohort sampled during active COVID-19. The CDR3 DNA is TGTGCCAGCAGCTTACAGGGACAGGGAACCGGTGGCTACACCTTC. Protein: CASSLQGQGTGGYTF.